Described below is a single TCR beta chain sequence and its context. Its matching antigen is unknown. These data belong to a study of cytomegalovirus exposure and HLA in healthy donors. Study-wide points: Three CMV-associated chains proved CMV antigen-specific in vitro. It was only CMV serostatus that was available as immune exposure information. Relative to the approximately 670-donor mean, N-insertions were reportedly fewer in an Asian-associated ancestry cluster in a later analysis. When analyzed later, the rates of TCR association showed variation by HLA locus, with DRB1 the most and HLA-C the fewest.

The PCR ran on 60 Vbeta and 13 Jbeta primers. TCRdb's copy holds only in-frame clones and misses some; the assay was immunoSEQ multiplex PCR. Seen here are 84,000 or so clones, roughly three quarters observed once, and the top ten hold 3.7%. Germline CDR1 MDHEN, CDR2 SYDVKM. The CDR3 is made up of 19 amino acids. Trimming removed 4 bases at V and 8 bases at J, with 29 bases between. The sequencing input was PBMCs. This TCR was sampled from a man aged 30 to 45 in good health and CMV-seronegative. The genes are TRBV28 and TRBJ1-4, with D maybe TRBD1 (6 bases). CDR3 amino acids: CASSSGGGGNRAPPEKLFF. The DNA for the CDR3 is TGTGCCAGCAGTTCCGGTGGTGGGGGTAACAGGGCGCCACCGGAAAAACTGTTTTTT.